The next 11 T cell receptor beta chains were all read from a single sample in a study of technical replicates of blood from a handful of donors. Generated by immunoSEQ multiplex PCR, the TCRdb table keeps only in-frame clones and is missing some. This sample has about 82,000 clones, with roughly 95% found just once. The sample was T cells isolated from PBMCs. The source of these receptors is a human donor in good health.

This chain joins TRBV6-6 and TRBJ1-1; tentatively, D is TRBD1 (5 bases). This CDR3 region has 14 residues. Germline loops: CDR1 MNHNY, CDR2 SVGAGI (reference sequence). Trimming cost V 1 base and J 2 bases, with 8 bases left between them. The CDR3 is CASSYYDSNTEAFF. The DNA for the CDR3 is TGTGCCAGCAGTTACTACGACAGTAACACTGAAGCTTTCTTT.

The chain has TRBV7-9 and TRBJ1-3, with TRBD1 identical over 10 bases. V trimming: 4 bases; J trimming: 4 bases; junction bases outside the gene matches: 10. CDR1 and CDR2 from the germline V gene are SEHNR and FQNEAQ (reference sequence). The CDR3 covers 17 residues. This CDR3 reads CASSSIPGQGFGNTIYF. CDR3 in DNA: TGTGCCAGCAGCTCAATTCCGGGACAGGGGTTCGGAAACACCATATATTTT.

The rearrangement joins TRBV30 to TRBJ1-5, with 8 bases aligning to TRBD1. From germline, CDR1 is GTSNPN and CDR2 SVGIG (reference sequence). V shed 2 bases, J shed 0 bases, and the junction held 9 bases outside the gene matches. The CDR3 sequence is 17 residues long. CDR3 region: CAWSSYRGDYSNQPQHF. CDR3 sequence (DNA): TGTGCCTGGAGTTCCTACAGGGGGGACTATAGCAATCAGCCCCAGCATTTT.

This CDR3 reads CASSFKLTNEQFF. The CDR3 bases are TGTGCCAGCAGCTTTAAACTAACAAATGAGCAGTTCTTC. This sequence joins TRBV5-4 and TRBJ2-1; D gene unclear. V lost 2 bases and J 7 bases, leaving 10 bases between the germline ends. This CDR3 is built from 13 residues. Per germline, CDR1 SGHNT and CDR2 YYREEE (reference sequence).

V is TRBV7-9 and J is TRBJ1-5, with 11 bases identical to TRBD1. The ends lost 4 bases at V and 7 bases at J; junction bases unmatched: 15. This CDR3 has 18 amino acids. Germline V lookup: CDR1 SEHNR, CDR2 FQNEAQ (reference sequence). CDR3 sequence: CASSSSGQGADWRQPQHF. The DNA for the CDR3 is TGTGCCAGCAGCTCATCCGGACAGGGGGCAGATTGGAGGCAGCCCCAGCATTTT.

The chain combines TRBV7-8 with TRBJ1-1; D gene unclear. The CDR3 loop spans 14 amino acids. V was shortened by 1 base and J by 0 bases, with 6 bases between the two germline ends. Germline loops: CDR1 SGHVS, CDR2 FQNEAQ. As DNA, the CDR3 is TGTGCCAGCAGCTTAGTTGAGGTGAACACTGAAGCTTTCTTT. This sequence encodes CASSLVEVNTEAFF.

This clone has only one observation. This chain connects TRBV2 to TRBJ1-1, with a possible D match to TRBD1 (5 bases). V was pared by 0 bases and J by 1 base, with 6 bases between. The CDR3 totals 14 residues. The germline gives CDR1 SNHLY, CDR2 FYNNEI. The CDR3 bases are TGTGCCAGCAGTGAAGCTAGGGGGAACACTGAAGCTTTCTTT. Encoded protein: CASSEARGNTEAFF.

The chain has TRBV2 and TRBJ2-7; the D gene is possibly TRBD2 (6 bases). The germline V and J ends were trimmed by 2 bases and 2 bases, with 16 bases remaining between them. The CDR3 has 16 amino acids. Per the germline V gene, CDR1 is SNHLY and CDR2 is FYNNEI. The CDR3 here is CASSEKRLVVPYEQYF. The DNA of the CDR3 is TGTGCCAGCAGTGAAAAGAGACTAGTAGTCCCCTACGAGCAGTACTTC. Based on the CDR3 plus reference TRBV2 and TRBJ2-7, the full variable domain is EPEVTQTPSHQVTQMGQEVILRCVPISNHLYFYWYRQILGQKVEFLVSFYNNEISEKSEIFDDQFSVERPDGSNFTLKIRSTKLEDSAMYFCASSEKRLVVPYEQYFGPGTRLTVT.

This clone was seen only a few times. The chain joins TRBV7-9 to TRBJ2-7; TRBD1 is a possible D gene (5 bases). CDR3 length: 14 amino acids. V lost 5 bases, J lost 3 bases, and 14 bases lay in between. The germline V gene has CDR1 SEHNR and CDR2 FQNEAQ (reference sequence). CDR3 sequence: CASSPEDTFYEQYF. The CDR3 coding sequence is TGTGCCAGCAGCCCTGAGGACACGTTCTACGAGCAGTACTTC.

The chain has TRBV2 and TRBJ1-3, with TRBD1 matching over 8 bases. Losses at the gene ends were 3 bases for V and 0 bases for J; bases not matched to a gene: 16. Germline CDR1 SNHLY, CDR2 FYNNEI. The CDR3 consists of 20 residues. The CDR3 protein is CASSDLSDRERGGSGNTIYF. The CDR3 DNA follows: TGTGCCAGCAGTGATCTTTCGGACAGGGAAAGGGGAGGCTCTGGAAACACCATATATTTT.

The chain employs TRBV5-4 and TRBJ1-4; 9 bases line up with TRBD1. Trimming took 0 bases from V and 10 from J; bases not matched to a gene: 7. The CDR3 spans 15 residues. Looked up from germline, CDR1 is SGHNT and CDR2 is YYREEE (reference sequence). The CDR3 loop reads CASSLEGQGIRKLFF. As DNA, the CDR3 is TGTGCCAGCAGCTTGGAGGGACAGGGCATCCGAAAACTGTTTTTT.